This T cell receptor beta chain was found in a study of yellow fever vaccine responses in identical twins. Using its own MiXCR run on the RT-PCR reads, TCRdb lists one record per CDR3 protein. Among about 1,000 distinct CDR3 sequences, about 80% were seen once, and the ten largest hold 15% to 18%. Study outcomes and limitations: Twins' T cell vaccine responses reportedly looked partly convergent, partly personalized.

Details on this clonotype: The antigen is not known.

Germline CDR1 MNHEY, CDR2 SVGEGT. This CDR3 has 14 amino acids. V was trimmed by 4 bases and J by 7 bases, leaving 16 bases between them. The genes are TRBV6-2 or TRBV6-3 and TRBJ1-2, with D perhaps matching TRBD1 (5 bases). This sequence originates from a female donor who received the yellow fever vaccine. This material consisted of T cells from blood (PBMCs), unsorted or a sorted subset (not recorded which), taken before or after yellow fever vaccination (not recorded which). Here the CDR3 DNA reads TGTGCCAGCAGTTTTTACGTCCAGGGAGGTGGCTACACCTTC. This sequence encodes CASSFYVQGGGYTF.